This T cell receptor beta chain comes out of a study of post-analysis software for immune sequencing data. Overall study context: Relapsing-remitting, secondary progressive and progressive-relapsing multiple sclerosis were all included among the disease courses.

The CDR3 consists of 14 residues. Germline V gene data show CDR1 as SGHRS and CDR2 as YFSETQ. V lost 5 bases, J lost 10 bases, and 11 bases stayed unmatched. General study results and limits: TRBV segments more frequent in patients than in controls numbered roughly five and included TRBV5-6, TRBV5-1 and TRBV20-1. Under the F measure, samples that were prepared in one batch clustered strongly together. Normalized Chao1 diversity was significantly reduced in patients versus controls.

Carried by the TCR beta cDNA libraries were unique molecular identifiers. It was from about 0.94 to 9.7 million T cells that 530,000 or so cDNA molecules came. In TCRdb, the PCR reads were re-called with MiXCR into one record per CDR3 protein. Here the sample spans under 200,000 distinct CDR3 sequences, approximately 28% being singletons. In this sample, this clonotype turned up a few times. The antigen is unknown. Sequencing was done on a sample of blood. This sequence was found in a girl aged 2 to 17 with multiple sclerosis. The chain uses TRBV5-1 and TRBJ2-1, with 8 positions matching TRBD1. The CDR3 sequence: CASRGPDRGEEQFF. The CDR3 bases are TGCGCCAGCAGGGGGCCCGACAGGGGAGAAGAGCAGTTCTTC.